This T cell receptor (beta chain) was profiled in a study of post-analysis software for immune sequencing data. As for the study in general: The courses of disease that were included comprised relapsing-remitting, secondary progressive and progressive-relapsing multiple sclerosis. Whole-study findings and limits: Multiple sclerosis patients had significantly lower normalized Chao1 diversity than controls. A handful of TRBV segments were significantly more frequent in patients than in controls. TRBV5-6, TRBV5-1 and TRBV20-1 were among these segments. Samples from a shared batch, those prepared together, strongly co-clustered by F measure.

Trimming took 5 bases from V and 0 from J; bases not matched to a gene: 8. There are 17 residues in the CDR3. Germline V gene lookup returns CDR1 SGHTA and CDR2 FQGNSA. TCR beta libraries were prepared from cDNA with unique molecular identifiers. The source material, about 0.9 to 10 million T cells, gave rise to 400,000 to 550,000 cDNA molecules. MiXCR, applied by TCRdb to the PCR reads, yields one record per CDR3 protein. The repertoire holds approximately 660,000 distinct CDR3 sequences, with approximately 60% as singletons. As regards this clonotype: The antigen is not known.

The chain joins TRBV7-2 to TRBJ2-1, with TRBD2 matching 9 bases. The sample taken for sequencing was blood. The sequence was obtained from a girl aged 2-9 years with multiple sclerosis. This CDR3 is CASSRLAATSSYNEQFF. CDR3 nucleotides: TGTGCCAGCAGCCGACTAGCGGCGACGAGCTCCTACAATGAGCAGTTCTTC.